This is a list of T cell receptor beta chains from one sample in a study of T cell changes during pregnancy in multiple sclerosis. Measured with immunoSEQ multiplex PCR; TCRdb has only the in-frame clones, and not every one. The sample records 78,000 or so clones, about 90% being singletons. The sequencing used peripheral blood, collected before pregnancy. The origin of the receptors is a female donor with multiple sclerosis, enrolled in a pregnancy study. CDR3s leave out the opening cysteine and the closing phenylalanine or tryptophan.

v_gene	len	j_gene	CDR3aa
TRBV6-5	11	TRBJ1-2	ASSHPINRGYT
TRBV12-5	13	TRBJ2-3	ASGSERDNTDTQY
TRBV7-6	15	TRBJ2-1	ASSAARAGHSYNEQF
TRBV7-9	13	TRBJ2-3	ASTEKASGTDTQY
TRBV5-5	11	TRBJ2-1	ASSSDIYNEQF
TRBV5-6	13	TRBJ1-2	ASSSGTEANYGYT
TRBV5-1	13	TRBJ1-2	ASSLEADRNYGYT
TRBV5-4	11	TRBJ1-2	ASSLTGNQGYT
TRBV9	12	TRBJ2-1	ASSARDKDNEQF
TRBV9	14	TRBJ1-6	ASSRNAQGVGSPLH
TRBV2	12	TRBJ2-3	ASAGQGVQDTQY
TRBV7-3	11	TRBJ1-1	ASKEEMNTEAF
TRBV28	12	TRBJ2-1	ASSLSLLVNEQF
TRBV19	10	TRBJ2-2	ASSTVVGELF
TRBV7-9	16	TRBJ2-1	ASSPPTSAQGAYNEQF
TRBV2	14	TRBJ2-2	ASSDRMGRNTGELF
TRBV9	12	TRBJ2-3	ASSVLRGTDTQY
TRBV7-9	12	TRBJ2-3	ASSYGANTDTQY
TRBV6-5	14	TRBJ1-2	ASSSDLTGLGYGYT
TRBV4-1	13	TRBJ1-6	ASSQGTGNNSPLH
TRBV5-5	11	TRBJ1-5	ASSPQGDQPQH
TRBV6-5	13	TRBJ1-1	ASSSLQGAYTEAF
TRBV11-2	11	TRBJ2-7	ASSPQGTYEQY
TRBV7-6	13	TRBJ2-1	ASSSGTGGYNEQF
TRBV2	14	TRBJ2-1	ASTANRDRGVHEQF
TRBV19	16	TRBJ2-1	ASSIGFSGGDTYNEQF
TRBV11-1	15	TRBJ2-3	ASTELGLAGSTDTQY
TRBV11-2	13	TRBJ2-3	ASSLRGSSTDTQY
TRBV7-6	11	TRBJ1-4	ASSLGRVEKLF
TRBV18	11	TRBJ2-7	ASSRTESYEQY
TRBV9	12	TRBJ2-5	ASSATSGQETQY
TRBV5-8	12	TRBJ1-1	ASRTYGGLNEAF
TRBV6-5	9	TRBJ1-2	ASTPGTSYT
TRBV5-6	14	TRBJ1-1	ASSFLSSGQGTEAF
TRBV7-2	13	TRBJ2-7	ASSGTSGSSYEQY
TRBV7-9	10	TRBJ1-1	ASSNGNTEAF
TRBV9	16	TRBJ2-3	ASSHRPSGGEDPDTQY
TRBV25-1	9	TRBJ1-1	ASIWDSEAF
TRBV6-1	13	TRBJ2-7	ASSEARGDYYEQY
TRBV9	12	TRBJ2-3	ASGISGGTDTQY
TRBV5-4	13	TRBJ2-7	ASSSRAGGLHEQY
TRBV11-2	11	TRBJ2-5	ASSLTGEETQY
TRBV11-2	14	TRBJ2-3	ASSFERGDRPDTQY
TRBV2	13	TRBJ1-3	ASSDGQGAGNTIY
TRBV9	14	TRBJ2-3	ASSVGGGGAADTQY
TRBV2	21	TRBJ2-4	ASNQGLSSVGSPILKAKNIQY
TRBV5-6	11	TRBJ2-5	ASSFGQSETQY